Each of the 32 T cell receptor beta chains below was sequenced from the same sample in a study of CD8+CD57+ T cells in acquired aplastic anemia. CDR3 and TCR beta VDJ profiling relied on a genomic DNA template. TCRdb reprocessed the reads via MiXCR and lists one record per CDR3 protein. The data hold 80,000 to 100,000 distinct CDR3 sequences, with roughly 70% observed a single time. Flow cytometry had shown expanded CD8+CD57+ cells in the patients chosen for sequencing. The sequenced sample consisted of sorted CD4+, CD8+, or CD8+CD57+ T cells (not recorded which) from PBMCs. These TCRs come from a human donor with aplastic anemia.

The chain couples TRBV7-8 to TRBJ1-1, with D tentatively TRBD1 (6 bases). The CDR3 is 14 amino acids. From germline, CDR1 is SGHVS and CDR2 FQNEAQ. Trimming took 2 bases from V and 7 from J, leaving 14 bases between them. Here the CDR3 DNA reads TGTGCCAGCAGCTTAAGGATCAGGGGAGGTGAAGCTTTCTTT. Encoded protein: CASSLRIRGGEAFF.

The chain recombines TRBV20-1 with TRBJ2-7, with D perhaps TRBD2 (6 bases). Trimming cost V 4 bases and J 0 bases, with 16 bases left between them. The CDR3 is 15 amino acids. In germline, CDR1 is DFQATT, CDR2 SNEGSKA (reference sequence). The CDR3, as DNA: TGCAGTGCTACGGATAGCGGCGTTACCTCCTACGAGCAGTACTTC. It specifies CSATDSGVTSYEQYF.

J is TRBJ2-7 and V is TRBV10-3, with D unresolved. Trimming left V 4 bases short and J 2 bases short, with 12 bases between. The CDR3 has 14 amino acids. The V gene's germline CDR1 is ENHRY and CDR2 SYGVKD. CDR3 in DNA: TGTGCCATCAGTGGAGGCAGGATAACCTACGAGCAGTACTTC. It is translated as CAISGGRITYEQYF.

This chain connects TRBV10-3 to TRBJ2-1, with 11 bases fitting TRBD2. The germline CDR1 and CDR2 sequences are ENHRY and SYGVKD. V lost 5 bases and J lost 4; bases outside the gene matches: 4. The CDR3 is made up of 15 amino acids. CDR3 region: CAISTGTSGYNEQFF. The CDR3 region has the DNA TGTGCCATCAGTACCGGGACTAGCGGATACAATGAGCAGTTCTTC.

The chain recombines TRBV19 with TRBJ2-7, with 7 bases fitting TRBD1. From germline, CDR1 is LNHDA and CDR2 SQIVND (reference sequence). CDR3 size: 13 residues. The V and J ends lost 4 bases and 3 bases, in that order; junction bases with no gene match: 3. The CDR3 spells CASSRQGDYEQYF. The DNA of the CDR3 is TGTGCCAGTAGTAGGCAGGGGGACTACGAGCAGTACTTC.

For this clonotype: A junction end diverges from the germline sequence, so it may reflect a read error. The chain has TRBV12-3 or TRBV12-4 and TRBJ2-1; 14 bases align to TRBD2. The CDR3 is 19 amino acids. As DNA, the CDR3 is TGTGCCGGCAGTTCTAGGGACCCGGGACTAGCGGGAGCATCCAATAAGCAGTTCTTC. As protein: CAGSSRDPGLAGASNKQFF.

The chain employs TRBV15 and TRBJ2-1; 8 positions agree with TRBD2. Germline-derived CDR1 and CDR2 are LNHNV and YYDKDF (reference sequence). This CDR3 has 17 residues. J was trimmed by 2 bases and V by 1 base; bases with no gene match: 7. Here the CDR3 reads CATSRGGAGGAYNEQFF. The CDR3 bases are TGTGCCACCAGCAGAGGTGGTGCGGGGGGAGCCTACAATGAGCAGTTCTTC.

This clonotype was found many times. V gene TRBV2 combines with J gene TRBJ2-3; 8 bases map to TRBD2. Losses at the gene ends were 2 bases for V and 3 bases for J; bases not matched to a gene: 7. This CDR3 region has 16 residues. The germline CDR1 and CDR2 sequences are SNHLY and FYNNEI. In DNA form, the CDR3 reads TGTGCCAGCAGTGAATCTCGCGGGGGGCGGACAGATACGCAGTATTTT. It encodes CASSESRGGRTDTQYF.

The V gene is TRBV29-1, the J gene TRBJ1-2, with D maybe TRBD1 (5 bases). Germline CDR1 SQVTM, CDR2 ANQGSEA. V was trimmed by 4 bases and J by 0 bases, leaving 9 bases between them. The length of the CDR3 is 13 residues. For the CDR3, the DNA is TGCAGCGTTGGGACACAGGCTAACTATGGCTACACCTTC. It specifies CSVGTQANYGYTF.

The chain carries TRBV7-8 and TRBJ2-7; D call uncertain. CDR1 is SGHVS and CDR2 is FQNEAQ in the germline V gene. The CDR3 contains 14 residues. The V end lost 0 bases, the J end lost 3 bases, and 9 bases lay between the germline ends. CDR3 coding DNA: TGTGCCAGCAGCTTAGCCGGATTACTCTACGAGCAGTACTTC. Translation: CASSLAGLLYEQYF.

The chain is built from TRBV19 and TRBJ2-2; possible D gene TRBD1, 6 bases. CDR1 and CDR2 from the germline V gene are LNHDA and SQIVND (reference sequence). CDR3 length: 14 residues. Trimming removed 7 bases from V and 2 bases from J, with 11 bases in between. CDR3 residues: CASTPGHNTGELFF. Written as DNA, the CDR3 is TGTGCCAGTACCCCGGGACATAACACCGGGGAGCTGTTTTTT. The entire variable domain, with the rest obtained from reference TRBV19 and TRBJ2-2, is as follows: DGGITQSPKYLFRKEGQNVTLSCEQNLNHDAMYWYRQDPGQGLRLIYYSQIVNDFQKGDIAEGYSVSREKKESFPLTVTSAQKNPTAFYLCASTPGHNTGELFFGEGSRLTVL.

The CDR3 nucleotides read TGTGCCAGCAGCTCCGGGACGTGGTATTCACCCCTCCACTTT. As protein: CASSSGTWYSPLHF. The genes are TRBV2 and TRBJ1-6, with D possibly matching TRBD1 (5 bases). Germline V gives CDR1 SNHLY, CDR2 FYNNEI. Trimming left V 6 bases short and J 8 bases short, with 14 bases between. This CDR3 region has 14 residues.

The chain employs TRBV7-6 and TRBJ1-1; a possible D gene is TRBD1 (5 bases). The V gene lost 5 bases and the J gene lost 0 bases, with 7 bases spanning the gap. The CDR3 has 13 amino acids. CDR1 SGHVS and CDR2 FNYEAQ come from the germline V gene. CDR3 sequence reads: CASSPRVNTEAFF. The CDR3 region has the DNA TGTGCCAGCAGCCCCAGGGTGAACACTGAAGCTTTCTTT.

This clonotype was picked up one time. The J gene is TRBJ1-2, the V gene TRBV20-1; TRBD1 matches 9 bases. The CDR3 sequence is 16 residues long. V dropped 7 bases and J dropped 0; count of bases not matched to a gene: 12. Germline lookup yields CDR1 DFQATT and CDR2 SNEGSKA (reference sequence). The CDR3 DNA reads as TGCAGTGTCCCGACAGGGGGAGACGCTACTAACTATGGCTACACCTTC. Protein sequence: CSVPTGGDATNYGYTF.

This clonotype was found many times. V and J are TRBV5-4 and TRBJ2-7; a possible D gene is TRBD2 (6 bases). CDR3 length equals 15 residues. CDR1 SGHNT and CDR2 YYREEE come from the germline V gene (reference sequence). Trimming took 0 bases from V and 6 from J, leaving 16 bases between them. As DNA, the CDR3 is TGTGCCAGCAGCTTGGGGCAGGAACGGGGACTCGAGCAGTACTTC. It specifies CASSLGQERGLEQYF.

This chain joins TRBV4-2 and TRBJ1-6; D is unclear. The V gene's germline CDR1 is LGHNA and CDR2 YNFKEQ. This CDR3 contains 17 residues. The V and J ends lost 1 base and 8 bases respectively, with 18 bases between them. The CDR3 spells CASSQAPLSMDDSPLHF. Here the CDR3 DNA reads TGTGCCAGCAGCCAAGCCCCTTTATCTATGGATGATTCACCCCTCCACTTT.

The chain uses TRBV29-1 and TRBJ1-1, with a possible D match to TRBD1 (5 bases). Per the germline V gene, CDR1 is SQVTM and CDR2 is ANQGSEA. The CDR3 has 13 residues. V was trimmed by 7 bases and J by 0 bases, leaving 12 bases between them. The CDR3 loop reads CSARDRVNTEAFF. In DNA form, the CDR3 reads TGCAGCGCGAGAGACAGAGTGAACACTGAAGCTTTCTTT.

The chain uses TRBV7-8 and TRBJ1-6, with D possibly TRBD1 on 6 matching bases. The CDR3 totals 14 residues. The V end was cut by 2 bases, the J end by 10 bases, with 12 bases between. Germline lookup yields CDR1 SGHVS and CDR2 FQNEAQ. CDR3 nucleotides: TGTGCCAGCAGCTTACTGCAGGGGAGGTCACCCCTCCACTTT. Encoded protein: CASSLLQGRSPLHF.

The CDR3 is CSGRTGSAGYTF. CDR3 DNA sequence: TGCAGCGGACGGACAGGGAGCGCTGGCTACACCTTC. V usage is TRBV29-1 and J usage is TRBJ1-2; the match to TRBD1 covers 8 bases. The V gene's germline CDR1 is SQVTM and CDR2 ANQGSEA. The CDR3 length is 12 residues. V shed 7 bases and J 7 bases; nucleotides not matched to a gene: 8.

The chain couples TRBV10-2 to TRBJ2-7, with a weak D call TRBD2 (5 bases). V was clipped by 3 bases and J by 1 base, with 16 bases between them. Germline lookup yields CDR1 WSHSY and CDR2 SAAADI. The CDR3 has 16 amino acids. The CDR3 sequence is CASSDPQRLRSYEQYF. In DNA form, the CDR3 reads TGCGCCAGCAGTGATCCCCAGAGACTACGGTCCTACGAGCAGTACTTC.

V is TRBV7-9 and J is TRBJ1-2, with TRBD1 as a possible D gene (6 bases). The V gene's germline CDR1 is SEHNR and CDR2 FQNEAQ (reference sequence). This CDR3 comprises 11 residues. Trimming stripped 4 bases from V and 8 bases from J, with 8 bases between. The CDR3 nucleotides read TGTGCCAGCAGCTCTGACAGGGGCTACACCTTC. This translates into CASSSDRGYTF.

In its sample, this clonotype was seen a few times. CDR3 in amino acids: CASSGTGGNNEQFF. In nucleotides, the CDR3 is TGTGCCAGCAGCGGGACAGGGGGCAACAATGAGCAGTTCTTC. This sequence joins TRBV5-5 and TRBJ2-1; 12 nucleotides align to TRBD1. Germline lookup yields CDR1 SGHKS and CDR2 YYEKEE (reference sequence). The CDR3 totals 14 residues. V dropped 4 bases and J dropped 5; count of bases not matched to a gene: 1.

Many counts were recorded for this clonotype. The rearrangement uses TRBV10-2 and TRBJ1-2; D perhaps matches TRBD1 (6 bases). Trimming stripped 3 bases from V and 2 bases from J, with 13 bases between. In germline, CDR1 is WSHSY, CDR2 SAAADI. This CDR3 contains 15 residues. The CDR3 sequence is CASSDFTGSNYGYTF. The CDR3 region has the DNA TGCGCCAGCAGTGACTTCACAGGGTCCAACTATGGCTACACCTTC.

The genes are TRBV7-2 and TRBJ2-7; no clear D. Germline lookup yields CDR1 SGHTA and CDR2 FQGNSA. V lost 4 bases to trimming and J lost 0 bases, with 10 bases between them. The CDR3 totals 14 residues. Here the CDR3 reads CASSSRFLSYEQYF. In DNA, the CDR3 is TGTGCCAGCAGCTCAAGGTTCCTCTCCTACGAGCAGTACTTC.

J is TRBJ2-2 and V is TRBV9; D unclear. With 3 bases removed from V and 4 bases from J, the gap between germline ends came to 4 bases. The length of the CDR3 is 12 residues. Germline CDR1 SGDLS, CDR2 YYNGEE. DNA for the CDR3: TGTGCCAGCAGCGCCGCCACCGGGGAGCTGTTTTTT. Amino acids: CASSAATGELFF.

The V gene is TRBV20-1, the J gene TRBJ1-3; 8 bases align to TRBD1. The CDR3 is 14 residues long. In germline, CDR1 is DFQATT, CDR2 SNEGSKA (reference sequence). V was clipped by 7 bases and J by 2 bases; unmatched bases: 7. The CDR3 sequence: CSVKTGEAGNTIYF. CDR3 nucleotide sequence: TGCAGTGTAAAGACAGGGGAGGCTGGAAACACCATATATTTT.

The genes are TRBV7-3 and TRBJ2-5; 8 positions match TRBD2. CDR3 length: 14 residues. The J segment lost 3 bases and the V segment lost 6 bases, leaving 6 bases of the junction unmatched. Germline-derived CDR1 and CDR2 are SGHTA and FQGTGA. This CDR3 is CASSQTSAKETQYF. The CDR3 DNA reads as TGTGCCAGCAGTCAGACTAGCGCGAAAGAGACCCAGTACTTC.

The chain joins TRBV6-1 to TRBJ2-3; D unresolved. This CDR3 has 11 amino acids. CDR1 is MNHNS, CDR2 SASEGT, per germline. Deletions cut 6 bases from V and 5 bases from J, with 6 bases between. The CDR3 protein is CASRREDTQYF. The CDR3 DNA reads TGTGCCAGCAGACGAGAAGATACGCAGTATTTT.

The chain combines TRBV19 with TRBJ1-1; D might be TRBD1 (6 bases). V was cut by 1 base and J by 8 bases, with 11 bases left in between. The CDR3 runs to 13 residues. Germline CDR1 reads LNHDA; CDR2 reads SQIVND (reference sequence). The CDR3 is CASSIATGTEAFF. The CDR3 DNA follows: TGTGCCAGTAGTATAGCTACCGGGACAGAAGCTTTCTTT.

Remarks on this clonotype: Germline is not matched at one junction end, which may reflect a read error. The chain carries TRBV7-2 and TRBJ2-1; possibly TRBD2 for D (5 bases). The length of the CDR3 is 13 residues. Germline V gene data show CDR1 as SGHTA and CDR2 as FQGNSA. CDR3 region: CASSFQSGDEQLF. The CDR3 coding sequence is TGTGCCAGCAGCTTTCAATCCGGGGATGAGCAGCTCTTC.

This rearrangement joins TRBV11-2 to TRBJ1-6; D uncertain. CDR3 length: 15 amino acids. The V gene lost 0 bases and the J gene lost 10 bases, with 13 bases spanning the gap. The germline gives CDR1 SGHAT, CDR2 FQNNGV. The CDR3 region has the DNA TGTGCCAGCAGCTTAGAGAGCAGTTTTGGATCACCCCTCCACTTT. Translated: CASSLESSFGSPLHF.

This clonotype was counted ten times or more. The chain is built from TRBV24-1 and TRBJ1-1; 8 bases align to TRBD1. J lost 4 bases, V lost 7 bases, and 7 bases had no gene match. From germline, CDR1 is KGHDR and CDR2 SFDVKD. The length of the CDR3 is 14 residues. The DNA of the CDR3 is TGTGCCACCAGAGGACAGGGCGGTGTCACTGAAGCTTTCTTT. This encodes CATRGQGGVTEAFF.